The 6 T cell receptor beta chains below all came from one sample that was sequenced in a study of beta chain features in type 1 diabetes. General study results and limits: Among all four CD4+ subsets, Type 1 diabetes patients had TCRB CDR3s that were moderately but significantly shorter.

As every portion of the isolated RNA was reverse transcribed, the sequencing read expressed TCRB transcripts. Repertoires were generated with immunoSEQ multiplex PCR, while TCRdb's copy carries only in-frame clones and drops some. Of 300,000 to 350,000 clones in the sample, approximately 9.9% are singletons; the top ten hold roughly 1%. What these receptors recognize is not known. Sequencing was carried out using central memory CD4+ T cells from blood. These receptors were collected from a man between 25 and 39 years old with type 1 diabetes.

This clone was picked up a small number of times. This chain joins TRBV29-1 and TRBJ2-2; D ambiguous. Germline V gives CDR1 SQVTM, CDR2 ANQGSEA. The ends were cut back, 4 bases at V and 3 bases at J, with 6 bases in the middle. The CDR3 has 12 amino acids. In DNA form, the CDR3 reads TGCAGCGTTGTTCTGGACACCGGGGAGCTGTTTTTT. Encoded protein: CSVVLDTGELFF.

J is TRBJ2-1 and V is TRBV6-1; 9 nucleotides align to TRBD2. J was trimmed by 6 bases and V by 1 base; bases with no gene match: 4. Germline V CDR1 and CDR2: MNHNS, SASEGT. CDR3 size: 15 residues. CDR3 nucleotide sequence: TGTGCCAGCAGTGAAGTACGCGGGGGGGCCAATGAGCAGTTCTTC. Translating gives CASSEVRGGANEQFF.

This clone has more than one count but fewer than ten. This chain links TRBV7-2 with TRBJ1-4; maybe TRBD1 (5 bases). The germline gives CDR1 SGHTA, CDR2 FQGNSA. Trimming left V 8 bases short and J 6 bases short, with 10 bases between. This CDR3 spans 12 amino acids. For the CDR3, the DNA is TGTGCCAGCTCCGGACACCATGAAAAACTGTTTTTT. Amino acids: CASSGHHEKLFF.

This CDR3 is CASSPQGQPQHF. DNA for the CDR3: TGTGCCAGCAGCCCCCAGGGGCAGCCCCAGCATTTT. The chain carries TRBV5-6 and TRBJ1-5; D may be TRBD1 (6 bases). The CDR3 is 12 residues long. The V and J ends lost 4 bases and 7 bases respectively, with 9 bases between them. Germline values: CDR1 SGHDT, CDR2 YYEEEE.

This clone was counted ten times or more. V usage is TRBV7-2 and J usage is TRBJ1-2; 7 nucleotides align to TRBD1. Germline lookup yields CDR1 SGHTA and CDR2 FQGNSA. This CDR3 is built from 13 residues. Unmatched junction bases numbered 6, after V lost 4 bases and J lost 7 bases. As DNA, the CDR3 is TGTGCCAGCAGCTCAACAGGGGCAGGTGGCTACACCTTC. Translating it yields CASSSTGAGGYTF.

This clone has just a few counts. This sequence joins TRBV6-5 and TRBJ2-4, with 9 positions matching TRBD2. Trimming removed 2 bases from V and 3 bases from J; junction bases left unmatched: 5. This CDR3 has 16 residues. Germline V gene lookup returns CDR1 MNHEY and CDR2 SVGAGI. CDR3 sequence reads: CASSYGVAGVKNIQYF. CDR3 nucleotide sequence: TGTGCCAGCAGTTACGGAGTAGCGGGGGTCAAAAACATTCAGTACTTC.